Below, 6 T cell receptor beta chains from the same sample are listed, as sequenced in a study of shared clonotypes between healthy human individuals (dated by TCRdb to 2018 to 2021). Library creation used the immunoSEQ multiplex PCR assay. In its TCRdb copy, this immuneACCESS table keeps in-frame sequences only and misses some clones. Where compared with another copy, unresolved V genes explain less than half of these, and the others have no known cause. The sample table lists 650,000 to 750,000 clones, more than 70% of them with a count of one. 1.8% of the sample rests with the top ten. Sample: memory CD4+ T cells sorted from blood. Taken with the paper, the label for cell subset or site translates to: CD45RA-negative fraction. The origin of the receptors is a woman under 40 in good health.

The chain uses TRBV10-3 and TRBJ2-3, with D unclear. Germline V gene lookup returns CDR1 ENHRY and CDR2 SYGVKD. V was cut by 4 bases and J by 0 bases, with 8 bases left in between. The CDR3 is made up of 14 amino acids. Written as DNA, the CDR3 is TGTGCCATCAGTGTTGGCGTTAGCACAGATACGCAGTATTTT. It yields the protein CAISVGVSTDTQYF.

The rearrangement uses TRBV6-5 and TRBJ2-7, with D tentatively TRBD1 (7 bases). CDR1 and CDR2 (germline): MNHEY, SVGAGI. V lost 5 bases and J lost 5, with 19 bases in between. This CDR3 has 15 residues. Here the CDR3 DNA reads TGTGCCAGCAGTACCCGACAGGGAGGTAGCGACGAGCAGTACTTC. It yields the protein CASSTRQGGSDEQYF.

The genes are TRBV6-1 and TRBJ1-2, with D possibly TRBD1 on 5 matching bases. The CDR3 spans 15 residues. Trimming removed 5 bases at V and 1 base at J, with 14 bases between. Germline V gives CDR1 MNHNS, CDR2 SASEGT. CDR3 nucleotides: TGTGCCAGCAGTAACTGGGACGGGCGTAACTATGGCTACACCTTC. Protein product: CASSNWDGRNYGYTF.

The J gene is TRBJ2-7, the V gene TRBV28; 8 bases are shared with TRBD1. The germline V gene encodes CDR1 MDHEN and CDR2 SYDVKM. This CDR3 contains 16 residues. V lost 4 bases and J lost 7; bases outside the gene matches: 15. The DNA of the CDR3 is TGTGCCAGCAGTTCCCCTGGACAGGGCTTCAGGAGGGAGCAGTACTTC. Translation gives CASSSPGQGFRREQYF.

The chain couples TRBV5-4 to TRBJ2-5; D is possibly TRBD2 (6 bases). V dropped 3 bases and J dropped 0 bases, with 12 bases sitting between them. Germline values: CDR1 SGHNT, CDR2 YYREEE (reference sequence). The length of the CDR3 is 15 residues. The chain's CDR3 is CASSSSGGNQETQYF. The DNA for the CDR3 is TGTGCCAGCAGCTCCTCTGGGGGGAACCAAGAGACCCAGTACTTC.

The chain carries TRBV4-1 and TRBJ1-1; 8 positions agree with TRBD1. CDR1 and CDR2 (germline): MGHRA, YSYEKL. The V and J ends lost 5 bases and 5 bases, in that order; junction bases with no gene match: 10. This CDR3 has 15 amino acids. The CDR3 loop reads CASSYPPGGRTEAFF. The CDR3 coding sequence is TGCGCCAGCAGCTACCCCCCAGGGGGCCGAACTGAAGCTTTCTTT.